These T cell receptor beta chains were read from a single sample in a study of beta chain features in type 1 diabetes. Here immunoSEQ multiplex PCR was the method, and the copy in TCRdb shows in-frame clones only, minus some. The sample lists roughly 700,000 clones, roughly 13% occurring once. Sequencing was carried out using naive CD4+ T cells from blood. The receptor set was obtained from a man younger than 35 with type 1 diabetes. CDR3s include the opening cysteine and the closing phenylalanine or tryptophan. The D gene is left open where the match is weak. Part of the rows lack a size; the others show once, few, many or a class for expanded clones.

CDR3 length: 11
J gene: TRBJ2-7
clone size: -
D gene: -
V gene: TRBV20-1
CDR3 DNA: TGCAGTGCCGGAAGACTCGGCGAGCAGTACTTC
CDR3 protein: CSAGRLGEQYF

CDR3 length: 13
J gene: TRBJ2-7
clone size: few
D gene: TRBD1
V gene: TRBV7-3
CDR3 DNA: TGTGCCAGCAGCCCCAACAGGGGAAGCGAGCAGTACTTC
CDR3 protein: CASSPNRGSEQYF

CDR3 length: 13
J gene: TRBJ2-3
clone size: -
D gene: TRBD2
V gene: TRBV7-3
CDR3 DNA: TGTGCCAGCAGCATACTAGCGGGGGATACGCAGTATTTT
CDR3 protein: CASSILAGDTQYF

CDR3 length: 15
J gene: TRBJ2-1
clone size: -
D gene: -
V gene: TRBV5-4
CDR3 DNA: TGTGCCAGCAGCTTGGTGGGGGGAGGAGACAATGAGCAGTTCTTC
CDR3 protein: CASSLVGGGDNEQFF

CDR3 length: 12
J gene: TRBJ1-1
clone size: -
D gene: -
V gene: TRBV30
CDR3 DNA: TGTGCCTGGAGTAGTTTTAACACTGAAGCTTTCTTT
CDR3 protein: CAWSSFNTEAFF

CDR3 length: 16
J gene: TRBJ1-5
clone size: few
D gene: TRBD1
V gene: TRBV4-2
CDR3 DNA: TGTGCCAGCAGCCAGGGACAGGGGACGGGGAATCAGCCCCAGCATTTT
CDR3 protein: CASSQGQGTGNQPQHF

CDR3 length: 13
J gene: TRBJ1-6
clone size: -
D gene: -
V gene: TRBV13
CDR3 DNA: TGTGCCAGCAGCTCGGACCGATCGGGTCCCCTCCACTTT
CDR3 protein: CASSSDRSGPLHF

CDR3 length: 16
J gene: TRBJ2-5
clone size: -
D gene: TRBD1
V gene: TRBV9
CDR3 DNA: TGTGCCAGCAGCGATTTCGGGACAGGGGTAAGGGAGACCCAGTACTTC
CDR3 protein: CASSDFGTGVRETQYF

CDR3 length: 16
J gene: TRBJ2-1
clone size: few
D gene: -
V gene: TRBV14
CDR3 DNA: TGTGCCAGCAGCCAAGTCGGCGGGGCAGCCTACAATGAGCAGTTCTTC
CDR3 protein: CASSQVGGAAYNEQFF

CDR3 length: 15
J gene: TRBJ2-5
clone size: -
D gene: -
V gene: TRBV5-4
CDR3 DNA: TGTGCCAGCAGCTTGGTTGACAGAGACCAAGAGACCCAGTACTTC
CDR3 protein: CASSLVDRDQETQYF

CDR3 length: 12
J gene: TRBJ2-3
clone size: many
D gene: -
V gene: TRBV30
CDR3 DNA: TGTGCCTGGAGTGGGGCCACAGATACGCAGTATTTT
CDR3 protein: CAWSGATDTQYF

CDR3 length: 15
J gene: TRBJ1-6
clone size: -
D gene: TRBD1
V gene: TRBV5-4
CDR3 DNA: TGTGCCAGCAGCTTCGGACAGGGGATAGGATCTCCCCTCCACTTT
CDR3 protein: CASSFGQGIGSPLHF

CDR3 length: 19
J gene: TRBJ2-1
clone size: -
D gene: TRBD2
V gene: TRBV11-2
CDR3 DNA: TGTGCCAGCAGCTTAGAGCCGGGACTAGCGGGGGGGTCCTACAATGAGCAGTTCTTC
CDR3 protein: CASSLEPGLAGGSYNEQFF

CDR3 length: 12
J gene: TRBJ1-3
clone size: few
D gene: -
V gene: TRBV5-4
CDR3 DNA: TGTGCCAGCAGCCTTCGGGGAAACACCATATATTTT
CDR3 protein: CASSLRGNTIYF

CDR3 length: 12
J gene: TRBJ1-1
clone size: -
D gene: -
V gene: TRBV29-1
CDR3 DNA: TGCAGCGTTGAAGATATCGGAACCGAAGCTTTCTTT
CDR3 protein: CSVEDIGTEAFF

CDR3 length: 15
J gene: TRBJ2-7
clone size: few
D gene: TRBD1
V gene: TRBV23-1
CDR3 DNA: TGCGCCAGCGTCGCCTCCGGGTGGGACAGGTTCGAGCAGTACTTC
CDR3 protein: CASVASGWDRFEQYF

CDR3 length: 15
J gene: TRBJ2-2
clone size: few
D gene: -
V gene: TRBV19
CDR3 DNA: TGTGCCAGTAGTATAGAAAGGCCAGGCACCGGGGAGCTGTTTTTT
CDR3 protein: CASSIERPGTGELFF

CDR3 length: 13
J gene: TRBJ1-2
clone size: few
D gene: -
V gene: TRBV30
CDR3 DNA: TGTGCCTGGACTCAATTCGGGTACTATGGCTACACCTTC
CDR3 protein: CAWTQFGYYGYTF

CDR3 length: 15
J gene: TRBJ1-5
clone size: -
D gene: -
V gene: TRBV10-3
CDR3 DNA: TGTGCCATCAGTGAACAAGAACATAGCAATCAGCCCCAGCATTTT
CDR3 protein: CAISEQEHSNQPQHF

CDR3 length: 13
J gene: TRBJ2-3
clone size: -
D gene: -
V gene: TRBV2
CDR3 DNA: TGTGCCAGCAGCATCCAAAGCACAGATACGCAGTATTTT
CDR3 protein: CASSIQSTDTQYF

CDR3 length: 14
J gene: TRBJ2-7
clone size: -
D gene: -
V gene: TRBV5-1
CDR3 DNA: TGCGCCAGCAGCTTGGTGAACGGCGCCTACGAGCAGTACTTC
CDR3 protein: CASSLVNGAYEQYF

CDR3 length: 11
J gene: TRBJ1-2
clone size: -
D gene: -
V gene: TRBV30
CDR3 DNA: TGTGCCTGGAGTCCTCTTTATGGCTACACCTTC
CDR3 protein: CAWSPLYGYTF

CDR3 length: 15
J gene: TRBJ1-1
clone size: few
D gene: -
V gene: TRBV9
CDR3 DNA: TGTGCCAGCAGCCCCAGGGATGGGGGTGTCACTGAAGCTTTCTTT
CDR3 protein: CASSPRDGGVTEAFF

CDR3 length: 16
J gene: TRBJ2-1
clone size: -
D gene: -
V gene: TRBV6-1
CDR3 DNA: TGTGCCAGCAGTGAAGACTACGGACCCGGCTACAATGAGCAGTTCTTC
CDR3 protein: CASSEDYGPGYNEQFF

CDR3 length: 15
J gene: TRBJ2-1
clone size: few
D gene: TRBD1
V gene: TRBV2
CDR3 DNA: TGTGCCAGTAAAAAGGGACAGGGGGCCTACAATGAGCAGTTCTTC
CDR3 protein: CASKKGQGAYNEQFF

CDR3 length: 18
J gene: TRBJ1-5
clone size: -
D gene: TRBD1
V gene: TRBV2
CDR3 DNA: TGTGCCAGCAGCGGGACGGGACAGGGGATATATAGCAATCAGCCCCAGCATTTT
CDR3 protein: CASSGTGQGIYSNQPQHF

CDR3 length: 13
J gene: TRBJ2-2
clone size: -
D gene: -
V gene: TRBV6-6
CDR3 DNA: TGTGCCAGCAGGAGGGGCACAGAAGGGGAGCTGTTTTTT
CDR3 protein: CASRRGTEGELFF

CDR3 length: 15
J gene: TRBJ2-1
clone size: -
D gene: TRBD2
V gene: TRBV10-3
CDR3 DNA: TGTGCCACCGGGACTAGCGGGGGGAGCTACAATGAGCAGTTCTTC
CDR3 protein: CATGTSGGSYNEQFF

CDR3 length: 13
J gene: TRBJ2-5
clone size: few
D gene: -
V gene: TRBV14
CDR3 DNA: TGTGCCAGCAGCCAAGGAGGTAGAGAGACCCAGTACTTC
CDR3 protein: CASSQGGRETQYF

CDR3 length: 16
J gene: TRBJ1-3
clone size: few
D gene: TRBD1
V gene: TRBV7-2
CDR3 DNA: TGTGCCAGCAGCCGGATCTACAGGGGGCCTGGAAACACCATATATTTT
CDR3 protein: CASSRIYRGPGNTIYF

CDR3 length: 11
J gene: TRBJ2-7
clone size: -
D gene: -
V gene: TRBV20-1
CDR3 DNA: TGCAGTGCTAGCGCCAGGTACGAGCAGTACTTC
CDR3 protein: CSASARYEQYF

CDR3 length: 16
J gene: TRBJ1-6
clone size: -
D gene: -
V gene: TRBV7-9
CDR3 DNA: TGTGCCAGCAGCTCTGGGGAGGGTTCTTATAATTCACCCCTCCACTTT
CDR3 protein: CASSSGEGSYNSPLHF

CDR3 length: 14
J gene: TRBJ2-5
clone size: few
D gene: TRBD1
V gene: TRBV10-3
CDR3 DNA: TGTGCCATCAGCGCCAGGGGGCCGGGGGAGACCCAGTACTTC
CDR3 protein: CAISARGPGETQYF

CDR3 length: 15
J gene: TRBJ2-1
clone size: -
D gene: -
V gene: TRBV11-3
CDR3 DNA: TGTGCCAGCAGCCCTAGAGGTCTAGCTCCCAATGAGCAGTTCTTC
CDR3 protein: CASSPRGLAPNEQFF

CDR3 length: 14
J gene: TRBJ1-1
clone size: few
D gene: TRBD1
V gene: TRBV4-1
CDR3 DNA: TGCGCCAGCAGCCACTTACAGGGGCCCACTGAAGCTTTCTTT
CDR3 protein: CASSHLQGPTEAFF

CDR3 length: 15
J gene: TRBJ1-1
clone size: few
D gene: TRBD1
V gene: TRBV5-4
CDR3 DNA: TGTGCCAGCAGCTCGACCGGGACAGGTCGCACTGAAGCTTTCTTT
CDR3 protein: CASSSTGTGRTEAFF

CDR3 length: 15
J gene: TRBJ1-6
clone size: few
D gene: -
V gene: TRBV6-5
CDR3 DNA: TGTGCCAGCAGTTACTCGGGAAACTTCCAATCACCCCTCCACTTT
CDR3 protein: CASSYSGNFQSPLHF

CDR3 length: 14
J gene: TRBJ1-1
clone size: -
D gene: -
V gene: TRBV19
CDR3 DNA: TGTGCCGTCGGGGACCCCAAGGGGAGCACTGAAGCTTTCTTT
CDR3 protein: CAVGDPKGSTEAFF

CDR3 length: 15
J gene: TRBJ1-1
clone size: -
D gene: -
V gene: TRBV10-1
CDR3 DNA: TGCGCCAGCACCCCGGGAGGGGGAGTGCGGACTGAAGCTTTCTTT
CDR3 protein: CASTPGGGVRTEAFF

CDR3 length: 14
J gene: TRBJ2-3
clone size: few
D gene: -
V gene: TRBV7-6
CDR3 DNA: TGTGCCAGCAGCCCCGTATGGAACACAGATACGCAGTATTTT
CDR3 protein: CASSPVWNTDTQYF

CDR3 length: 15
J gene: TRBJ2-5
clone size: few
D gene: TRBD1
V gene: TRBV29-1
CDR3 DNA: TGCAGCACTACAAGGGACAGCGACTTTCAAGAGACCCAGTACTTC
CDR3 protein: CSTTRDSDFQETQYF